The 3 T cell receptor beta chains given below trace back to one sample, sequenced in a study of early T cells in non-severe SARS-CoV-2 infection. TCRdb reanalysed the 5' RACE reads using MiXCR and keeps one entry per CDR3 protein. Here the sample spans 45,000 to 55,000 distinct CDR3 sequences, around a tenth being singletons. The source material was whole blood. The receptors derive from an adult who was a healthcare worker with PCR-confirmed SARS-CoV-2 infection or an uninfected control (not recorded which).

In this sample, this clonotype turned up a few times. The chain uses TRBV14 and TRBJ2-5; TRBD2 matches at 12 bases. With V trimmed by 4 bases and J by 4 bases, 13 bases remained unmatched. Germline CDR1 and CDR2: SGHDN and FVKESK. This CDR3 is built from 18 residues. CDR3 nucleotides: TGTGCCAGCAGCCCCCCCCTGACTAGCGGGGGATGGAGAGAGACCCAGTACTTC. This codes for CASSPPLTSGGWRETQYF.

This chain uses TRBV29-1 with TRBJ2-7, with a weak D call TRBD2 (7 bases). The ends were cut back, 1 base at V and 5 bases at J, with 9 bases in the middle. Germline V gene sequence: CDR1 SQVTM, CDR2 ANQGSEA. This CDR3 contains 12 residues. The CDR3 DNA is TGCAGCGTTGAAGCGGGGGGCCACGAGCAGTACTTC. Amino acids: CSVEAGGHEQYF.

This clonotype was detected only a few times. V is TRBV20-1 and J is TRBJ2-6; TRBD1 is a possible D gene (6 bases). The CDR3 is 14 amino acids. Trimming shortened V by 4 bases and J by 1 base, and 8 bases separated the two germline ends. Germline-derived CDR1 and CDR2 are DFQATT and SNEGSKA (reference sequence). CDR3 sequence (DNA): TGCAGTGCTACGACAGGTTCTGGGGCCAACGTCCTGACTTTC. Amino acids: CSATTGSGANVLTF.